This T cell receptor (beta chain) derives from a study of T cell repertoires in cytomegalovirus infection. About the study: Alongside well-studied HLA-B-restricted CMV epitopes, recently identified HLA-C-restricted CMV epitopes were also used. An indication of both CMV infection and matching HLA type came from public TCR beta signatures. Study findings and constraints: Of the TCR beta families, the public ones yielded a cumulative frequency that identified carriers of CMV plus the relevant HLA. The ex vivo response showed dominance by HLA-C-restricted CMV-specific TCR beta clonotypes.

MiXCR, applied by TCRdb to the reads, yields one record per CDR3 protein. The sample holds more than 45,000 distinct CDR3 sequences; roughly a fifth are singletons and the top ten take roughly 67%. Comments on this clonotype: Its antigen is not identified.

Trimming pared 7 bases from V and 3 bases from J, leaving 11 bases between. The CDR3 sequence is 13 residues long. CDR1 is SGHVS, CDR2 FQNEAQ, per germline. This sequence originates from a human donor in good health (CMV status not recorded). Some clones in this sample may be carry-over from other donors' samples. This chain links TRBV7-8 with TRBJ2-3; a weak D match, TRBD1 (5 bases). Specimen: CD8+ T cells from cultured PBMCs, collected from culture after CMV antigen stimulation. CDR3 sequence (DNA): TGTGCCAGCACAGGGAATCCGACAGATACGCAGTATTTT. As protein: CASTGNPTDTQYF.